This TCR beta chain is from a study of T-cell memory formation after mild COVID-19. TCRdb analysed the 5' RACE reads with MiXCR anew, one entry per CDR3 protein. Among about 400,000 distinct CDR3 sequences listed, approximately 15% were seen once. Trimming cost V 6 bases and J 4 bases, with 16 bases left between them. The CDR3 is 15 residues long. Input material: PBMCs or a T cell subset sorted from them (not recorded which). The sequence derives from a man younger than 35 who had mild COVID-19 (a few samples of this study predate the infection). Cell type and time point are not known. The V call is TRBV12-3 or TRBV12-4, the J call TRBJ1-3; D is undetermined. The CDR3 loop reads CASSPWRRAGNTIYF. Here the CDR3 DNA reads TGTGCCAGCAGCCCTTGGCGGAGGGCAGGAAACACCATATATTTT.